The 10 T cell receptor beta chains given below trace back to one sample, sequenced in a study of response to subunit inactivated influenza vaccine. TCRdb re-analysed the RT-PCR reads in MiXCR, keeping a single row per CDR3 protein. The top ten hold 26% of the sample, which has about 190,000 distinct CDR3 sequences, around an eighth seen once. This specimen was CD8+ T cells sorted from PBMCs, taken approximately 5 days after vaccination. The source of these receptors is a man between 50 and 59 years old who received an inactivated influenza vaccine.

Only a few counts were recorded for this clonotype. The V and J genes are TRBV6-2 or TRBV6-3 and TRBJ2-1; 9 bases align to TRBD2. The V and J ends lost 0 bases and 3 bases, in that order; junction bases with no gene match: 12. Per germline, CDR1 MNHEY and CDR2 SVGEGT. This CDR3 has 19 amino acids. The CDR3 sequence is CASSYSGVSGGSLYNEQFF. As DNA, the CDR3 is TGTGCCAGCAGTTACTCGGGGGTTAGCGGGGGAAGCCTCTACAATGAGCAGTTCTTC.

This chain links TRBV6-1 with TRBJ2-7, with TRBD2 matching 8 bases. V was pared by 4 bases and J by 2 bases, with 4 bases of the junction left unmatched. CDR3 length: 14 amino acids. The germline V gene encodes CDR1 MNHNS and CDR2 SASEGT. Here the CDR3 reads CASSVAGGTYEQYF. CDR3 in DNA: TGTGCCAGCAGTGTCGCGGGGGGTACCTACGAGCAGTACTTC.

At least ten counts were recorded for this clonotype. One end of the junction does not line up with germline, which may come from a read error. This chain links TRBV7-7 with TRBJ2-1; D remains unclear. CDR3 length: 13 amino acids. The V gene's germline CDR1 is SSHAT and CDR2 FNYEAQ (reference sequence). CDR3 nucleotide sequence: TGTGCTAGCAGCTACGGGCAGTACAATGAGCAGTTCTTC. Its translation is CASSYGQYNEQFF.

This clonotype has a handful of counts. This chain links TRBV5-6 with TRBJ1-1; D not resolved. CDR1 is SGHDT, CDR2 YYEEEE, per germline. The length of the CDR3 is 13 residues. V shed 4 bases and J shed 7 bases, with 14 bases lying between them. CDR3 loop: CASSARQGNEAFF. CDR3 DNA sequence: TGTGCCAGCAGCGCTCGACAAGGTAATGAAGCTTTCTTT. The full variable domain, its missing parts supplied by reference TRBV5-6 and TRBJ1-1, is DAGVTQSPTHLIKTRGQQVTLRCSPKSGHDTVSWYQQALGQGPQFIFQYYEEEERQRGNFPDRFSGHQFPNYSSELNVNALLLGDSALYLCASSARQGNEAFFGQGTRLTVV.

The chain joins TRBV12-3 or TRBV12-4 to TRBJ1-1; D might be TRBD1 (6 bases). CDR3 length: 13 residues. Trimming removed 1 base from V and 6 bases from J, with 9 bases in between. The CDR3 sequence: CASSLDRAPEAFF. In DNA, the CDR3 is TGTGCCAGCAGTTTAGACAGGGCCCCTGAAGCTTTCTTT.

The V gene is TRBV7-3, the J gene TRBJ2-5; D may be TRBD2 (6 bases). Trimming took off 0 bases at V and 1 base at J, with 9 bases between the two ends. Germline loops: CDR1 SGHTA, CDR2 FQGTGA. The CDR3 runs 15 residues. CDR3 residues: CASSLTRGAQETQYF. CDR3 bases: TGTGCCAGCAGCTTAACTCGCGGGGCCCAAGAGACCCAGTACTTC.

The CDR3 DNA reads TGCGCCAGCAGCCAAGATACTATAGCGGGAGGGCCATACAATGAGCAGTTCTTC. Protein: CASSQDTIAGGPYNEQFF. This chain uses TRBV4-3 with TRBJ2-1; TRBD2 agrees at 11 bases. Trimming cost V 0 bases and J 4 bases; bases outside gene matches: 8. Germline V CDR1 and CDR2: LGHNA, YSLEER. CDR3 size: 18 residues.

The chain couples TRBV11-1 to TRBJ2-5, with TRBD2 matching 9 bases. After removal of 0 bases from V and 2 bases from J, the junction contained 10 bases not matched to a gene. There are 18 residues in the CDR3. Germline V CDR1 and CDR2: SGHAT, FQDESV (reference sequence). Here the CDR3 DNA reads TGTGCCAGCAGCTTAGCGAGGGGGCTAGCGGGGTTACAAGAGACCCAGTACTTC. This gives the protein CASSLARGLAGLQETQYF.

The gene calls are TRBV2 and TRBJ2-2; TRBD2 might be the D (5 bases). The length of the CDR3 is 17 residues. Germline loops: CDR1 SNHLY, CDR2 FYNNEI. The ends were cut back, 0 bases at V and 5 bases at J, with 16 bases in the middle. The DNA for the CDR3 is TGTGCCAGCAGTGAAGCTCCAGCCCTAGCTCGGACCGGGGAGCTGTTTTTT. Encoded protein: CASSEAPALARTGELFF. The full variable domain, rest sourced from reference TRBV2 and TRBJ2-2, is EPEVTQTPSHQVTQMGQEVILRCVPISNHLYFYWYRQILGQKVEFLVSFYNNEISEKSEIFDDQFSVERPDGSNFTLKIRSTKLEDSAMYFCASSEAPALARTGELFFGEGSRLTVL.

V and J are TRBV3-1 and TRBJ1-5; tentative D call: TRBD1 (5 bases). Trimming removed 2 bases at V and 7 bases at J, with 15 bases between. Germline values: CDR1 LGHDT, CDR2 YNNKEL (reference sequence). The length of the CDR3 is 15 residues. CDR3 coding DNA: TGTGCCAGCAGCCAAACAGGTGGTATCGGGCAGCCCCAGCATTTT. Amino acid sequence: CASSQTGGIGQPQHF.